The rows below give T cell receptor beta chains drawn from one sample of a study of T cells in Graves' hyperthyroidism and ophthalmopathy. TCRdb re-called the multiplex PCR reads through MiXCR, storing one row per CDR3 protein. The sample includes 550,000 to 600,000 distinct CDR3 sequences, approximately 15% of them seen just once. Sequencing was done on a sample of blood. These receptor sequences come from a woman aged 18-35 years with Graves' ophthalmopathy. Each CDR3 is given with its conserved first and last residue. The order of the fields is J gene, V gene, CDR3 protein.

J gene: TRBJ2-2
V gene: TRBV11-3
CDR3 protein: CASSRGQYSGELFF

J gene: TRBJ2-5
V gene: TRBV28
CDR3 protein: CASSFGTGGLKETQYF

J gene: TRBJ1-3
V gene: TRBV10-3
CDR3 protein: CAISGGTVGNTIYF

J gene: TRBJ2-2
V gene: TRBV5-5
CDR3 protein: CASSYGLAGGPNTGELFF

J gene: TRBJ1-1
V gene: TRBV7-3
CDR3 protein: CASSLRSSSWGRAFF

J gene: TRBJ2-3
V gene: TRBV6-1
CDR3 protein: CASSVRDQTTDTQYF

J gene: TRBJ2-5
V gene: TRBV28
CDR3 protein: CASSPSGRVMETQYF

J gene: TRBJ2-2
V gene: TRBV5-5
CDR3 protein: CASSIQGAGELFF

J gene: TRBJ1-2
V gene: TRBV6-1
CDR3 protein: CASSLRTLPYGYTF

J gene: TRBJ2-7
V gene: TRBV6-1
CDR3 protein: CASLNPGQETYEQYF

J gene: TRBJ2-5
V gene: TRBV11-3
CDR3 protein: CASSLDSGQGQETQYF

J gene: TRBJ2-3
V gene: TRBV12-3/TRBV12-4
CDR3 protein: CASIGQGGLTDTQYF

J gene: TRBJ1-5
V gene: TRBV3-1
CDR3 protein: CASSRSGTSGQPQHF

J gene: TRBJ1-2
V gene: TRBV28
CDR3 protein: CASSLEFGGYAF

J gene: TRBJ2-4
V gene: TRBV5-1
CDR3 protein: CASSRGSGGRGGNIQYF

J gene: TRBJ2-3
V gene: TRBV28
CDR3 protein: CASSLGQSPDTQYF

J gene: TRBJ2-3
V gene: TRBV12-3/TRBV12-4
CDR3 protein: CASSLEGDSRRGTDTQYF

J gene: TRBJ2-3
V gene: TRBV3-1
CDR3 protein: CASSRTGDPDTQYF

J gene: TRBJ1-3
V gene: TRBV7-2
CDR3 protein: CASTPVSGGAGNTIYF

J gene: TRBJ2-5
V gene: TRBV28
CDR3 protein: CASREQGKVETQYF

J gene: TRBJ2-1
V gene: TRBV28
CDR3 protein: CASSKAGLAGVSGNEQFF

J gene: TRBJ2-1
V gene: TRBV6-1
CDR3 protein: CASSEWGGSSYNEQFF

J gene: TRBJ1-2
V gene: TRBV7-2
CDR3 protein: CASSPGQDWEHYGYTF

J gene: TRBJ2-2
V gene: TRBV12-5
CDR3 protein: CASGFVLLRQGPRTGELFF

J gene: TRBJ2-5
V gene: TRBV28
CDR3 protein: CASLGILETQYF

J gene: TRBJ1-4
V gene: TRBV6-5
CDR3 protein: CASIKGGKMGPNEKLFF

J gene: TRBJ2-7
V gene: TRBV11-2
CDR3 protein: CASSFYRGPLREQYF

J gene: TRBJ2-2
V gene: TRBV28
CDR3 protein: CASSTGDSYTGELFF

J gene: TRBJ1-1
V gene: TRBV5-1
CDR3 protein: CASSFTGTEAFF

J gene: TRBJ1-2
V gene: TRBV20-1
CDR3 protein: CNAPTGLRVATGYGYTF

J gene: TRBJ2-5
V gene: TRBV20-1
CDR3 protein: CSAHREGRERETQYF

J gene: TRBJ2-6
V gene: TRBV6-5
CDR3 protein: CASSYSRSGANVLTF

J gene: TRBJ2-1
V gene: TRBV7-9
CDR3 protein: CASRPLAGERYNEQFF

J gene: TRBJ2-7
V gene: TRBV6-1
CDR3 protein: CASSLGTSGVGYEQYF

J gene: TRBJ1-3
V gene: TRBV15
CDR3 protein: CATSMGDSGNTIYF

J gene: TRBJ2-4
V gene: TRBV19
CDR3 protein: CASSIGGRRGNIQYF

J gene: TRBJ2-3
V gene: TRBV11-3
CDR3 protein: CASSLEGRPTDTQYF

J gene: TRBJ2-1
V gene: TRBV7-3
CDR3 protein: CASSLGEQVSYNEQFF

J gene: TRBJ1-1
V gene: TRBV20-1
CDR3 protein: CSATLRANTEAFF

J gene: TRBJ2-7
V gene: TRBV6-1
CDR3 protein: CASRYDRGFEQYF

J gene: TRBJ2-7
V gene: TRBV4-3
CDR3 protein: CASSQSLAGGSYEQYF

J gene: TRBJ2-3
V gene: TRBV25-1
CDR3 protein: CASSENRGGTDTQYF

J gene: TRBJ2-5
V gene: TRBV28
CDR3 protein: CASSLNRAQETQYF

J gene: TRBJ2-3
V gene: TRBV4-1
CDR3 protein: CASSQEPSGRADTQYF

J gene: TRBJ1-1
V gene: TRBV27
CDR3 protein: CASSRGGQNTEAFF

J gene: TRBJ2-2
V gene: TRBV28
CDR3 protein: CASSLSGLASTGELFF

J gene: TRBJ2-1
V gene: TRBV29-1
CDR3 protein: CSANPRDRPYNEQFF

J gene: TRBJ2-1
V gene: TRBV20-1
CDR3 protein: CSADTGRSSYNEQFF